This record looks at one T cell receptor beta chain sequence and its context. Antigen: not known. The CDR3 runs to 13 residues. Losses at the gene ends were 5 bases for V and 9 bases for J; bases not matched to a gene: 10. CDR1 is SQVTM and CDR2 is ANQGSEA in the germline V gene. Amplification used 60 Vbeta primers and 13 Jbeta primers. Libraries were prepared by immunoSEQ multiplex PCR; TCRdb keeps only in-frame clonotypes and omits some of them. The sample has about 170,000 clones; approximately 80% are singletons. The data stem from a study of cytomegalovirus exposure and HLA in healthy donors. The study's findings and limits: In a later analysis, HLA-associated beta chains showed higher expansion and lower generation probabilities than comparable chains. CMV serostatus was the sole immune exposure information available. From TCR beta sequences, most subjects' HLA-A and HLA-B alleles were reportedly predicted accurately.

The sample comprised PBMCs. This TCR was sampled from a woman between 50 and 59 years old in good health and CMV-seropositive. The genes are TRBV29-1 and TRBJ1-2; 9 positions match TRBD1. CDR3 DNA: TGCAGCGTTACAGGGGGCTCTAGCCAAAGCTACACCTTC. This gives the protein CSVTGGSSQSYTF.